This T cell receptor (beta chain) was observed in a study of control samples from healthy donors and cancer patients. Sequencing was performed with immunoSEQ multiplex PCR; in TCRdb, only in-frame clones are kept and a portion is missing. The sample includes about 220,000 clones, around 94% of them seen just once. V shed 4 bases and J 7 bases; nucleotides not matched to a gene: 13. This CDR3 contains 16 residues. Germline CDR1 and CDR2: LGHNA and YNFKEQ. Sequenced input: blood. This sequence joins TRBV4-2 and TRBJ1-2; TRBD1 aligns across 9 bases. This TCR was sampled from a man aged 45-60 years in good health. As DNA, the CDR3 is TGTGCCAGCAGCCGAAACTCACCGGGACAGGGATTTGGCTACACCTTC. It codes for CASSRNSPGQGFGYTF.